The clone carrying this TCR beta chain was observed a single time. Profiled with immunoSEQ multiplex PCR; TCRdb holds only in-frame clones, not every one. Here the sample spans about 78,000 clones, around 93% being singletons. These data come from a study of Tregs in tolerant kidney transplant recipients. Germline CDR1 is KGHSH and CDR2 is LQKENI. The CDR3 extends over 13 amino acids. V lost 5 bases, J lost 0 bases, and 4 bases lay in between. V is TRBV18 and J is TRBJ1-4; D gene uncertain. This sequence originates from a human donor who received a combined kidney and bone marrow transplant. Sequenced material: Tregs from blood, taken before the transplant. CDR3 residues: CASSTATNEKLFF. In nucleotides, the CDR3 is TGTGCCAGCTCAACGGCAACTAATGAAAAACTGTTTTTT.